A selection of T cell receptor beta chains follows, all from one sample in a study of shared clonotypes between healthy human individuals. The table came from immunoSEQ multiplex PCR; TCRdb's copy has only in-frame clones and leaves some out. Among 1.4 million to 1.5 million clones, roughly 96% were seen once, and the ten largest hold roughly 1.2%. Sequencing was performed on naive CD4+ T cells sorted from blood. Receptor source: a young man in good health. CDR3s include the opening cysteine and the closing phenylalanine or tryptophan. The order of the fields is J gene, clone size, V gene, D gene, CDR3 DNA, CDR3 protein. A D gene is named only where the DNA matches it firmly. Only part of the rows carry a size: once, few, many, or a class if the clone is expanded.

TRBJ2-7	NA	TRBV18	TRBD1	TGTGCCAGCTCACTCGGGACAGGCGAACTCTACGAGCAGTACTTC	CASSLGTGELYEQYF
TRBJ2-5	NA	TRBV28	NA	TGTGCCAGCTCACCAGGCGTGGGGTACCAAGAGACCCAGTACTTC	CASSPGVGYQETQYF
TRBJ2-7	NA	TRBV9	NA	TGTGCCAGCAGCGTAGTGAGCAGCTCCTACGAGCAGTACTTC	CASSVVSSSYEQYF
TRBJ1-4	NA	TRBV6-1	NA	TGTGCCAGCAGTGAACAGGCTAATGAAAAACTGTTTTTT	CASSEQANEKLFF
TRBJ2-2	NA	TRBV5-1	NA	TGCGCCAGCAGTCAAACCACGACCGACACCGGGGAGCTGTTTTTT	CASSQTTTDTGELFF
TRBJ2-3	NA	TRBV7-2	NA	TGTGCCAGCAGCTTTCTCGGGCCACAAACAGATACGCAGTATTTT	CASSFLGPQTDTQYF
TRBJ2-3	NA	TRBV5-4	TRBD2	TGTGCCAGCAGTGTGGACCCTTTAGCGGGAGGCCCCCGCGGGGATACGCAGTATTTT	CASSVDPLAGGPRGDTQYF
TRBJ2-1	NA	TRBV11-3	NA	TGTGCCAGCAGCTTATTCATGGGGTATGAGCAGTTCTTC	CASSLFMGYEQFF
TRBJ2-2	NA	TRBV5-8	TRBD1	TGTGCCAGCAGAAAAAGACAGGGCTGGGAGCTGTTTTTT	CASRKRQGWELFF
TRBJ1-2	NA	TRBV6-1	NA	TGTGCCAGCAGTGAAGTACAGGGAAGTGGCTACACCTTC	CASSEVQGSGYTF
TRBJ2-5	once	TRBV11-1	NA	TGTGCCAGCAGCAGGGACGAGCAAGAGACCCAGTACTTC	CASSRDEQETQYF
TRBJ1-1	NA	TRBV11-1	TRBD1	TGTGCCAGCAGCCTCAGGGGGACGTTAGCTGAAGCTTTCTTT	CASSLRGTLAEAFF
TRBJ2-3	NA	TRBV11-2	TRBD1	TGTGCCAGCAGCCTAGGACAGGTCCACACAGATACGCAGTATTTT	CASSLGQVHTDTQYF
TRBJ2-3	once	TRBV29-1	NA	TGCAGCGCCACGGACAGTCCCACGCAGTATTTT	CSATDSPTQYF
TRBJ2-1	NA	TRBV7-8	NA	TGTGCCAGCAGCTCAGAGAGAGTAGCTCTCTTCGCTAAGTTGGGGAATGAGCAGTTCTTC	CASSSERVALFAKLGNEQFF
TRBJ2-7	once	TRBV11-3	NA	TGTGCCAGCAGCTTTGGGGGCTCCTACGAGCAGTACTTC	CASSFGGSYEQYF
TRBJ1-2	NA	TRBV29-1	TRBD1	TGCAGCGTTGAGGCAGGGGGCGCGGTCTATGGCTACACCTTC	CSVEAGGAVYGYTF
TRBJ1-1	NA	TRBV15	NA	TGTGCCACCAGCGCTCCCGGACGATCTGGTGAAGCTTTCTTT	CATSAPGRSGEAFF
TRBJ2-1	NA	TRBV6-6	NA	TGTGCCAGCGCCCCGCCCGGAAATCACAATGAGCAGTTCTTC	CASAPPGNHNEQFF
TRBJ2-3	NA	TRBV5-1	NA	TGCGCCAGCAGCTCGAGACAGAGCACAGATACGCAGTATTTT	CASSSRQSTDTQYF
TRBJ2-7	NA	TRBV5-4	NA	TGTGCCAGCGCTCTAGACTGGACTGGCGAGCAGTACTTC	CASALDWTGEQYF
TRBJ2-1	NA	TRBV21-1	NA	TGTGCCAGCAGCAAAAAGACTAGCGGGCACTACAATGAGCAGTTCTTC	CASSKKTSGHYNEQFF
TRBJ2-7	NA	TRBV27	NA	TGTGCCAGCAGGAGCGGAAGCCCGGGCGAGCAGTACTTC	CASRSGSPGEQYF
TRBJ2-7	once	TRBV7-2	NA	TGTGCCAGCACCGACACCCAGAGACACGAGCAGTACTTC	CASTDTQRHEQYF